The sequence of this T cell receptor beta chain was determined in a study of PD-L1 blockade in urothelial cancer. Turning to the study itself: Analyses used blood from 3 weeks (second dose) and 6 weeks after treatment start.

Trimming at V came to 4 bases and at J to 2 bases, leaving 7 bases not matched to a gene. CDR3 length equals 16 residues. Looked up from germline, CDR1 is SGHTA and CDR2 is FQGNSA. Whole-study results and caveats: Clonality of blood TCR below the median before treatment predicted better survival.

Regarding this clone: What it binds is not known.

A spike-in of synthetic TCR analog templates was added to each PCR. Assay used: immunoSEQ multiplex PCR; TCRdb lists only in-frame clones, some missing. Found here are roughly 29,000 clones, roughly 76% of them singletons; the top ten hold roughly 1.9%. Sequencing was performed on PBMCs, taken around atezolizumab (anti-PD-L1) treatment. The V call is TRBV7-2, the J call TRBJ2-2; 7 nucleotides agree with TRBD2. This receptor was identified in a man over 45 with urothelial cancer. CDR3 amino acids: CASSSRRLANTGELFF. The CDR3 DNA follows: TGTGCCAGCAGCTCAAGACGACTAGCAAACACCGGGGAGCTGTTTTTT.